Listed here is a single T cell receptor beta chain. Its antigen is unknown. The data were produced by immunoSEQ multiplex PCR, yet TCRdb's version contains in-frame clones alone and is incomplete. The table shows over 65,000 clones, with just under 80% occurring only once. This sample was included in a study of memory CD4+ T cells and cytomegalovirus serostatus. The sort gate was single viable CD3+CD4+CD8-CD45RO+ cells for memory CD4+ T cells. Total CD4+ T cells were enriched by CD4 positive selection. CDR1 SGHAT and CDR2 FQNNGV come from the germline V gene. The CDR3 length is 14 residues. The V end was cut by 6 bases, the J end by 4 bases, with 13 bases between. Overall study results and limits: Of under 200 reported CMV TCRbeta sequences, some 67 were found in memory CD4+ repertoires.

The sequencing input was memory CD4+ T cells from blood. The gene calls are TRBV11-2 and TRBJ1-3; tentatively, D is TRBD1 (5 bases). The receptor comes from an adult in good health and CMV-seropositive. The DNA of the CDR3 is TGTGCCAGCAGAAGTACAGGCTCCGGAAACACCATATATTTT. It codes for CASRSTGSGNTIYF. Variable domain in full (rest from reference TRBV11-2 and TRBJ1-3): EAGVAQSPRYKIIEKRQSVAFWCNPISGHATLYWYQQILGQGPKLLIQFQNNGVVDDSQLPKDRFSAERLKGVDSTLKIQPAKLEDSAVYLCASRSTGSGNTIYFGEGSWLTVV.